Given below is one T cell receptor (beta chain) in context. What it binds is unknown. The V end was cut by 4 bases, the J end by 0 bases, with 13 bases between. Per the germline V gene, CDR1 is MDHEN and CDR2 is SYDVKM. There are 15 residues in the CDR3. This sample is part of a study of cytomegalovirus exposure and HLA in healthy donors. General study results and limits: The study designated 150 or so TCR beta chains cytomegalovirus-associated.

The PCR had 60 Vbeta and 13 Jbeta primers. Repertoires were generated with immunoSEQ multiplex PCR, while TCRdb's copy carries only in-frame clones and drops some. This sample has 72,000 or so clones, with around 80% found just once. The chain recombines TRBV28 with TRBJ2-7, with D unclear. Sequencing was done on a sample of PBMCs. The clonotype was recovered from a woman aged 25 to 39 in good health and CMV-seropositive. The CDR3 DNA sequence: TGTGCCAGCAGTTCCGACTCTACCGGCTCCTACGAGCAGTACTTC. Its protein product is CASSSDSTGSYEQYF.